This entry lists 15 T cell receptor beta chains sequenced from one sample in a study of blood T cell repertoires in COVID-19. TCRdb keeps only in-frame clones here, not all; method: immunoSEQ multiplex PCR. Among 250,000 or so clones, roughly 90% were seen once, and the ten largest hold approximately 3%. Sequences were obtained from PBMCs or T cells enriched from blood (not recorded which). These receptors were collected from a man aged 40-50 years who had been exposed to COVID-19.

J is TRBJ2-1 and V is TRBV2, with 11 bases lining up with TRBD2. Germline CDR1 reads SNHLY; CDR2 reads FYNNEI. The J segment lost 0 bases and the V segment lost 8 bases, leaving 12 bases of the junction unmatched. This CDR3 spans 18 amino acids. The CDR3 DNA is TGTGCCAGCGTCCGGACTAGCGGGCGAAGGAGCTCCTACAATGAGCAGTTCTTC. Its protein product is CASVRTSGRRSSYNEQFF.

The rearrangement joins TRBV6-1 to TRBJ2-2; tentatively, D is TRBD2 (5 bases). There are 17 residues in the CDR3. Germline CDR1 reads MNHNS; CDR2 reads SASEGT. V lost 0 bases to trimming and J lost 4 bases, with 15 bases between them. CDR3 DNA sequence: TGTGCCAGCAGTGAAGCAGTGCGAGGGTGGGGCACCGGGGAGCTGTTTTTT. Protein sequence: CASSEAVRGWGTGELFF.

The V and J genes are TRBV27 and TRBJ2-5; 9 bases agree with TRBD1. The trim removed 5 bases at V and 5 bases at J, leaving 6 bases unmatched. The CDR3 consists of 14 residues. Per the germline V gene, CDR1 is MNHEY and CDR2 is SMNVEV (reference sequence). CDR3 in amino acids: CASSPRDREETQYF. The CDR3 DNA is TGTGCCAGCAGTCCTCGGGACAGGGAGGAGACCCAGTACTTC.

This sequence joins TRBV6-4 and TRBJ1-4, with TRBD1 matching 8 bases. This CDR3 contains 19 residues. Trimming took 10 bases from V and 0 from J; bases not matched to a gene: 19. The germline V gene has CDR1 MRHNA and CDR2 SNTAGT. CDR3 sequence: CAISPARGQDYATNEKLFF. DNA for the CDR3: TGTGCCATATCCCCCGCCCGGGGACAGGATTATGCAACTAATGAAAAACTGTTTTTT.

CDR3 sequence: CASSRAAGTGGTDTQYF. CDR3 sequence (DNA): TGTGCCAGCAGCCGCGCCGCCGGGACAGGAGGCACAGATACGCAGTATTTT. This chain uses TRBV11-2 with TRBJ2-3; 8 nucleotides align to TRBD1. Losses at the gene ends were 5 bases for V and 1 base for J; bases not matched to a gene: 11. The CDR3 contains 17 residues. CDR1 and CDR2 from the germline V gene are SGHAT and FQNNGV.

J is TRBJ2-7 and V is TRBV11-3; D is unresolved. The length of the CDR3 is 15 residues. CDR1 is SGHNT, CDR2 YENEEA, per germline. Between the trimmed V and J ends, which lost 0 bases and 7 bases, there was a span of 16 bases. The CDR3 spells CASSLDGVWVEEQYF. CDR3 DNA sequence: TGTGCCAGCAGCTTAGATGGAGTGTGGGTGGAGGAGCAGTACTTC.

The J gene is TRBJ2-2, the V gene TRBV9, with a weak D call TRBD2 (5 bases). V lost 3 bases, J lost 1 base, and 10 bases lay in between. CDR3 size: 15 residues. Germline CDR1 reads SGDLS; CDR2 reads YYNGEE. The CDR3 DNA reads as TGTGCCAGCAGCGGACGCGGGCTGAACACCGGGGAGCTGTTTTTT. Translated: CASSGRGLNTGELFF. The full variable domain, rest sourced from reference TRBV9 and TRBJ2-2, is DSGVTQTPKHLITATGQRVTLRCSPRSGDLSVYWYQQSLDQGLQFLIQYYNGEERAKGNILERFSAQQFPDLHSELNLSSLELGDSALYFCASSGRGLNTGELFFGEGSRLTVL.

This rearrangement joins TRBV11-2 to TRBJ1-2; 11 bases are shared with TRBD1. This CDR3 region has 19 residues. The ends lost 1 base at V and 0 bases at J; junction bases unmatched: 10. The V gene's germline CDR1 is SGHAT and CDR2 FQNNGV. The CDR3 is CASSLALAGQGAANYGYTF. The DNA of the CDR3 is TGTGCCAGCAGCTTAGCCCTAGCCGGACAGGGGGCTGCTAACTATGGCTACACCTTC.

In DNA, the CDR3 is TGTGCCAGCAGCGTAGCTCCCCAAGGGGGGGATGAAAAACTGTTTTTT. Translating it yields CASSVAPQGGDEKLFF. This sequence joins TRBV9 and TRBJ1-4; maybe TRBD1 (6 bases). The germline CDR1 and CDR2 sequences are SGDLS and YYNGEE. The CDR3 has 16 residues. Trimming pared 0 bases from V and 6 bases from J, leaving 15 bases between.

J is TRBJ2-3 and V is TRBV19, with 7 bases identical to TRBD1. Germline values: CDR1 LNHDA, CDR2 SQIVND (reference sequence). The CDR3 runs 15 residues. Trimming at V came to 3 bases and at J to 2 bases, leaving 5 bases not matched to a gene. The CDR3 coding sequence is TGTGCCAGTAGTATGAGGGGGCCGAACACAGATACGCAGTATTTT. Translated, it gives CASSMRGPNTDTQYF. The full variable domain, in which reference TRBV19 and TRBJ2-3 provide the parts outside the CDR3, is DGGITQSPKYLFRKEGQNVTLSCEQNLNHDAMYWYRQDPGQGLRLIYYSQIVNDFQKGDIAEGYSVSREKKESFPLTVTSAQKNPTAFYLCASSMRGPNTDTQYFGPGTRLTVL.

The chain is built from TRBV2 and TRBJ2-7; 8 positions match TRBD1. Germline V gene lookup returns CDR1 SNHLY and CDR2 FYNNEI. This CDR3 has 13 residues. V shed 4 bases, J shed 6 bases, and the junction held 5 bases outside the gene matches. CDR3 amino acids: CASSGTGLGEQYF. The CDR3 nucleotides read TGTGCCAGCAGTGGGACAGGGTTAGGCGAGCAGTACTTC.

The chain carries TRBV19 and TRBJ2-5, with D unclear. Germline V gene sequence: CDR1 LNHDA, CDR2 SQIVND (reference sequence). The V and J ends lost 5 bases and 0 bases respectively, with 7 bases between them. The CDR3 has 13 residues. Written as DNA, the CDR3 is TGTGCCAGTAGTCATAACAACCAAGAGACCCAGTACTTC. As protein: CASSHNNQETQYF. Complete variable domain (other parts from reference TRBV19 and TRBJ2-5): DGGITQSPKYLFRKEGQNVTLSCEQNLNHDAMYWYRQDPGQGLRLIYYSQIVNDFQKGDIAEGYSVSREKKESFPLTVTSAQKNPTAFYLCASSHNNQETQYFGPGTRLLVL.

This sequence joins TRBV7-3 and TRBJ1-1; D call uncertain. V was shortened by 4 bases and J by 6 bases, with 15 bases between the two germline ends. The CDR3 contains 14 residues. CDR1 and CDR2 (germline): SGHTA, FQGTGA. CDR3 in DNA: TGTGCCAGCAGCTCTTACGCCGGGGATCCTGAAGCTTTCTTT. It is translated as CASSSYAGDPEAFF.

The chain combines TRBV24-1 with TRBJ1-2; 7 nucleotides line up with TRBD1. V gave up 5 bases and J gave up 4 bases; unmatched junction bases: 15. Per the germline V gene, CDR1 is KGHDR and CDR2 is SFDVKD. The CDR3 is made up of 17 amino acids. CDR3 loop: CATSARPGTEDSYGYTF. CDR3 sequence (DNA): TGTGCCACCAGTGCCCGCCCTGGGACAGAAGATTCCTATGGCTACACCTTC.

V and J are TRBV30 and TRBJ1-5, with TRBD1 matching 9 bases. The germline gives CDR1 GTSNPN, CDR2 SVGIG (reference sequence). V trimming: 1 base; J trimming: 1 base; junction bases outside the gene matches: 5. The CDR3 covers 16 residues. DNA of the CDR3: TGTGCCTGGAGTGCGGACAGGGGCCCAAGCAATCAGCCCCAGCATTTT. Amino acids: CAWSADRGPSNQPQHF. The full variable domain, its missing parts supplied by reference TRBV30 and TRBJ1-5, is SQTIHQWPATLVQPVGSPLSLECTVEGTSNPNLYWYRQAAGRGLQLLFYSVGIGQISSEVPQNLSASRPQDRQFILSSKKLLLSDSGFYLCAWSADRGPSNQPQHFGDGTRLSIL.